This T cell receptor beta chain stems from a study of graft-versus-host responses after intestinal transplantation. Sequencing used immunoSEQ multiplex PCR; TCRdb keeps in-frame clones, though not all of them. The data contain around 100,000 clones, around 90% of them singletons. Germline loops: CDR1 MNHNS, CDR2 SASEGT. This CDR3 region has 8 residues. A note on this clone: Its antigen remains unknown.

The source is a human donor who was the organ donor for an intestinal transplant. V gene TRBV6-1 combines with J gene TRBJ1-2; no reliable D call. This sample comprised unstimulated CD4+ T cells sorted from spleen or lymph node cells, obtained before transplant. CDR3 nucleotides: TGTGCAGGTGGCGGCTACACCTTC. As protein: CAGGGYTF.